The 24 T cell receptor beta chains given below trace back to one sample, sequenced in a study of blood T cell repertoires in COVID-19. Libraries were prepared by immunoSEQ multiplex PCR; TCRdb keeps only in-frame clonotypes and omits some of them. The table has around 100,000 clones, 85% seen once; the top ten hold 9.5% to 15%. The material sequenced was peripheral blood. The receptors here all came from a human donor in a cohort sampled during active COVID-19.

The V and J genes are TRBV5-1 and TRBJ2-3; the D is unclear. Trimming stripped 2 bases from V and 2 bases from J, with 12 bases between. The CDR3 extends over 15 amino acids. Germline V lookup: CDR1 SGHRS, CDR2 YFSETQ. CDR3 in DNA: TGCGCCAGCAGCTTTCCTAGGCCGACCACAGATACGCAGTATTTT. This sequence encodes CASSFPRPTTDTQYF.

This clone occurred once. V gene TRBV5-1 combines with J gene TRBJ2-5; the D gene is possibly TRBD2 (6 bases). The CDR3 runs to 14 residues. CDR1 and CDR2 from the germline V gene are SGHRS and YFSETQ. Trimming pared 5 bases from V and 5 bases from J, leaving 16 bases between. The CDR3 here is CASSLARAEETQYF. CDR3 sequence (DNA): TGCGCCAGCAGTCTAGCGAGGGCAGAGGAGACCCAGTACTTC.

This chain uses TRBV12-3 or TRBV12-4 with TRBJ1-1; D is uncertain. The CDR3 loop spans 13 amino acids. The V end was cut by 7 bases, the J end by 3 bases, with 12 bases between. CDR3 protein: CASKSQLYTEAFF. In nucleotides, the CDR3 is TGTGCCAGCAAGTCCCAACTCTACACTGAAGCTTTCTTT.

The chain links TRBV5-5 to TRBJ1-2, with D tentatively TRBD1 (6 bases). V was shortened by 3 bases and J by 0 bases, with 15 bases between the two germline ends. Germline loops: CDR1 SGHKS, CDR2 YYEKEE (reference sequence). The CDR3 contains 16 residues. CDR3 sequence (DNA): TGTGCCAGCAGCTGGACGGACAGTGCTCCTAACTATGGCTACACCTTC. Translated, it gives CASSWTDSAPNYGYTF.

The chain links TRBV11-3 to TRBJ2-2; D gene ambiguous. Germline values: CDR1 SGHNT, CDR2 YENEEA. With 6 bases removed from V and 0 bases from J, the gap between germline ends came to 14 bases. The CDR3 extends over 16 amino acids. The CDR3 region has the DNA TGTGCCAGCAGTCATCCTGGCGGTGCGAACACCGGGGAGCTGTTTTTT. Translating it yields CASSHPGGANTGELFF.

This chain uses TRBV11-2 with TRBJ2-3; 7 positions match TRBD2. The CDR3 is 14 residues long. The germline V gene encodes CDR1 SGHAT and CDR2 FQNNGV. Unmatched junction bases numbered 2, after V lost 1 base and J lost 4 bases. The CDR3 DNA sequence: TGTGCCAGCAGCTTAGGCGGGAGTGCAGATACGCAGTATTTT. It encodes CASSLGGSADTQYF.

The chain joins TRBV7-2 to TRBJ2-7; D not resolved. The CDR3 spans 15 residues. Between the trimmed V and J ends, which lost 5 bases and 5 bases, there was a span of 19 bases. Germline assignment: CDR1 SGHTA and CDR2 FQGNSA. The CDR3 reads CASSRGISSYHEQYF. Here the CDR3 DNA reads TGTGCCAGCAGCAGAGGTATCTCCTCGTACCACGAGCAGTACTTC. Looking up the rest from reference TRBV7-2 and TRBJ2-7 gives the full variable domain: GAGVSQSPSNKVTEKGKDVELRCDPISGHTALYWYRQSLGQGLEFLIYFQGNSAPDKSGLPSDRFSAERTGGSVSTLTIQRTQQEDSAVYLCASSRGISSYHEQYFGPGTRLTVT.

The chain has TRBV18 and TRBJ2-3; D gene unclear. V lost 0 bases and J lost 1, with 14 bases in between. Germline lookup yields CDR1 KGHSH and CDR2 LQKENI. This CDR3 region has 17 residues. The CDR3 DNA is TGTGCCAGCTCACCACCGTCCCCCAAAGCTGGCACAGATACGCAGTATTTT. This gives the protein CASSPPSPKAGTDTQYF. The full variable domain, with the rest looked up from reference TRBV18 and TRBJ2-3, is NAGVMQNPRHLVRRRGQEARLRCSPMKGHSHVYWYRQLPEEGLKFMVYLQKENIIDESGMPKERFSAEFPKEGPSILRIQQVVRGDSAAYFCASSPPSPKAGTDTQYFGPGTRLTVL.

This sequence joins TRBV2 and TRBJ2-2, with TRBD2 matching 13 bases. Germline V gene data show CDR1 as SNHLY and CDR2 as FYNNEI. The CDR3 extends over 16 amino acids. Trimming took 6 bases from V and 5 from J; bases not matched to a gene: 6. Here the CDR3 reads CASRTGLAGRTGELFF. The CDR3 DNA sequence: TGTGCCAGCAGGACGGGACTAGCGGGGAGGACCGGGGAGCTGTTTTTT.

The gene calls are TRBV7-2 and TRBJ2-2, with 9 positions matching TRBD1. Per the germline V gene, CDR1 is SGHTA and CDR2 is FQGNSA. V gave up 11 bases and J gave up 4 bases; unmatched junction bases: 11. CDR3 length: 15 amino acids. The DNA of the CDR3 is TGTGCCGGGCGGAAACAGGGGGCGGGCACCGGGGAGCTGTTTTTT. Its translation: CAGRKQGAGTGELFF.

This clone was found a few times. The chain employs TRBV19 and TRBJ2-7; 7 positions match TRBD2. The length of the CDR3 is 15 residues. After removal of 4 bases from V and 0 bases from J, the junction contained 6 bases not matched to a gene. Germline CDR1 is LNHDA and CDR2 is SQIVND (reference sequence). The CDR3 nucleotides are TGTGCCAGTAGTAGGGACTATTACGACTCCTACGAGCAGTACTTC. Encoded protein: CASSRDYYDSYEQYF.

The CDR3: CASSGRGTSGREYEQYF. The CDR3 coding sequence is TGTGCCAGCAGCGGGAGGGGGACTAGCGGGAGGGAATACGAGCAGTACTTC. The chain recombines TRBV7-9 with TRBJ2-7, with TRBD2 matching over 16 bases. V was pared by 5 bases and J by 4 bases, with 8 bases of the junction left unmatched. Germline CDR1 is SEHNR and CDR2 is FQNEAQ (reference sequence). The CDR3 spans 17 residues.

The V call is TRBV6-2 or TRBV6-3, the J call TRBJ2-5; 12 bases align to TRBD2. Trimming took 2 bases from V and 5 from J; bases not matched to a gene: 3. Germline V lookup: CDR1 MNHEY, CDR2 SVGEGT. CDR3 length equals 15 residues. The CDR3, as DNA: TGTGCCAGCAGTTACCCCGGACTAGCGGGGGAGACCCAGTACTTC. This encodes CASSYPGLAGETQYF.

This chain joins TRBV19 and TRBJ2-5; D is undetermined. Germline V gives CDR1 LNHDA, CDR2 SQIVND (reference sequence). This CDR3 is 12 amino acids long. Trimming stripped 3 bases from V and 6 bases from J, with 8 bases between. The DNA of the CDR3 is TGTGCCAGTAGTATGACACTCCAGACCCAGTACTTC. Encoded protein: CASSMTLQTQYF.

The rearrangement uses TRBV5-4 and TRBJ2-1; 8 bases agree with TRBD2. V lost 0 bases to trimming and J lost 12 bases; unmatched junction nucleotides: 14. This CDR3 comprises 16 residues. The germline V gene encodes CDR1 SGHNT and CDR2 YYREEE (reference sequence). The chain's CDR3 is CASSLGGYPGGPGQFF. In nucleotides, the CDR3 is TGTGCCAGCAGCTTGGGGGGGTATCCGGGAGGGCCAGGGCAGTTCTTC.

The chain is built from TRBV3-1 (or the pseudogene TRBV3-2) and TRBJ2-2, with 7 nucleotides matching TRBD1. The V gene end was trimmed by 2 bases and the J gene end by 0 bases; junction bases not matched to a gene: 12. The CDR3 has 19 amino acids. The germline V gene has CDR1 LGHDT and CDR2 YNNKEL (reference sequence). The CDR3 here is CASSQNERQGKTNTGELFF. CDR3 nucleotides: TGTGCCAGCAGCCAAAACGAAAGACAGGGCAAAACGAACACCGGGGAGCTGTTTTTT.

V is TRBV6-6 and J is TRBJ2-7; a possible D gene is TRBD1 (5 bases). This CDR3 region has 15 residues. CDR1 MNHNY and CDR2 SVGAGI come from the germline V gene (reference sequence). The germline V and J ends were trimmed by 3 bases and 3 bases, with 15 bases remaining between them. The CDR3, as DNA: TGTGCCAGCAGTTATTCCGACAGTGACGTCTACGAGCAGTACTTC. Translated: CASSYSDSDVYEQYF.

The rearrangement joins TRBV14 to TRBJ1-2; TRBD1 aligns across 7 bases. The junction had 9 bases not matched to a gene; V was cut back by 2 bases and J by 3 bases. Germline V lookup: CDR1 SGHDN, CDR2 FVKESK. This CDR3 has 16 amino acids. CDR3 bases: TGTGCCAGCAGCCAAAATTTGAGAGGGGGCGACTATGGCTACACCTTC. The encoded protein is CASSQNLRGGDYGYTF. Filled out from reference TRBV14 and TRBJ1-2, the complete variable domain reads EAGVTQFPSHSVIEKGQTVTLRCDPISGHDNLYWYRRVMGKEIKFLLHFVKESKQDESGMPNNRFLAERTGGTYSTLKVQPAELEDSGVYFCASSQNLRGGDYGYTFGSGTRLTVV.

The V call is TRBV6-1, the J call TRBJ2-1; D is possibly TRBD2 (6 bases). Trimming left V 3 bases short and J 6 bases short, with 15 bases between. The germline CDR1 and CDR2 sequences are MNHNS and SASEGT. The CDR3 covers 15 residues. CDR3 residues: CASSDRLVGLNEQFF. The DNA for the CDR3 is TGTGCCAGCAGTGATAGACTAGTGGGCCTCAATGAGCAGTTCTTC.

The genes are TRBV2 and TRBJ2-6; TRBD1 is a possible D gene (6 bases). V was pared by 5 bases and J by 4 bases, with 18 bases between. Germline CDR1 is SNHLY and CDR2 is FYNNEI. This CDR3 comprises 17 residues. The CDR3 protein is CASSRRSGAGGANVLTF. The DNA of the CDR3 is TGTGCCAGCAGTCGCCGCTCAGGGGCTGGAGGGGCCAACGTCCTGACTTTC.

V usage is TRBV7-2 and J usage is TRBJ2-2; D is possibly TRBD1 (6 bases). The germline CDR1 and CDR2 sequences are SGHTA and FQGNSA. Deletions cut 5 bases from V and 9 bases from J, with 16 bases between. This CDR3 is 14 amino acids long. Here the CDR3 DNA reads TGTGCCAGCAGCCAAACGTTACAGGGCCGGGAGCTGTTTTTT. Protein product: CASSQTLQGRELFF.

This clone appeared a single time. In DNA form, the CDR3 reads TGTGCCAGCAGCCCACGACAGGGGTCTGGAAACACCATATATTTT. As protein: CASSPRQGSGNTIYF. The chain employs TRBV9 and TRBJ1-3; 8 positions match TRBD1. The CDR3 covers 15 residues. V lost 4 bases, J lost 1 base, and 4 bases stayed unmatched. The germline gives CDR1 SGDLS, CDR2 YYNGEE.

J is TRBJ1-5 and V is TRBV6-6; D unresolved. Germline CDR1 and CDR2: MNHNY and SVGAGI (reference sequence). The CDR3 loop spans 13 amino acids. V gave up 5 bases and J gave up 5 bases, with 10 bases separating them. CDR3: CASSTFQDQPQHF. The CDR3 nucleotides read TGTGCCAGCAGTACATTCCAAGATCAGCCCCAGCATTTT.

This chain connects TRBV20-1 to TRBJ2-3, with D unresolved. Germline values: CDR1 DFQATT, CDR2 SNEGSKA (reference sequence). The CDR3 consists of 10 residues. With 1 base removed from V and 6 bases from J, the gap between germline ends came to 2 bases. CDR3 residues: CSARADTQYF. The CDR3 nucleotides read TGCAGTGCTAGAGCGGATACGCAGTATTTT.